These 23 T cell receptor beta chains were all obtained from the same sample, sequenced in a study of blood T cell repertoires in COVID-19. Profiling relied on immunoSEQ multiplex PCR, and the TCRdb table lists in-frame clones only, not all of them. In the table there are tens of thousands of clones, roughly 70% of which are singletons. The specimen was peripheral blood. These receptors came from a woman aged 50 to 60 with active or convalescent COVID-19.

This clone has only a few counts. The rearrangement joins TRBV5-1 to TRBJ1-6; 7 positions match TRBD1. The V and J ends lost 3 bases and 5 bases, in that order; junction bases with no gene match: 5. CDR3 length: 15 amino acids. CDR1 and CDR2 (germline): SGHRS, YFSETQ. The CDR3 is CASSSTGRDNSPLHF. CDR3 DNA: TGCGCCAGCAGCTCGACAGGGCGGGATAATTCACCCCTCCACTTT.

The genes are TRBV24-1 and TRBJ2-5; maybe TRBD2 (5 bases). Germline lookup yields CDR1 KGHDR and CDR2 SFDVKD. CDR3 length equals 12 residues. V lost 6 bases and J 6 bases, leaving 10 bases between the germline ends. As DNA, the CDR3 is TGTGCCACCAGTACTAGGAGTCAGACCCAGTACTTC. This gives the protein CATSTRSQTQYF.

In its sample, this clone was seen a few times. The V and J genes are TRBV29-1 and TRBJ1-2; 9 bases map to TRBD1. The CDR3 is made up of 15 amino acids. The ends lost 5 bases at V and 3 bases at J; junction bases unmatched: 10. CDR1 is SQVTM, CDR2 ANQGSEA, per germline. CDR3 protein: CSVLGQGEWDYGYTF. Written as DNA, the CDR3 is TGCAGCGTTCTGGGACAGGGCGAATGGGACTATGGCTACACCTTC.

The V call is TRBV19, the J call TRBJ1-3; a possible D gene is TRBD1 (6 bases). Trimming removed 6 bases at V and 2 bases at J, with 11 bases between. Germline-derived CDR1 and CDR2 are LNHDA and SQIVND (reference sequence). The CDR3 contains 14 residues. The CDR3 loop is CASRWDKAGNTIYF. As DNA, the CDR3 is TGTGCCAGTAGGTGGGACAAGGCTGGAAACACCATATATTTT. The whole variable domain, remainder taken from reference TRBV19 and TRBJ1-3, is DGGITQSPKYLFRKEGQNVTLSCEQNLNHDAMYWYRQDPGQGLRLIYYSQIVNDFQKGDIAEGYSVSREKKESFPLTVTSAQKNPTAFYLCASRWDKAGNTIYFGEGSWLTVV.

The chain couples TRBV19 to TRBJ1-1; the D gene is possibly TRBD1 (5 bases). Looked up from germline, CDR1 is LNHDA and CDR2 is SQIVND (reference sequence). Deletions cut 3 bases from V and 4 bases from J, with 12 bases between. The CDR3 sequence is 14 residues long. This CDR3 is CASSILRDGTEAFF. The CDR3 DNA reads TGTGCCAGTAGTATTCTCAGGGATGGCACTGAAGCTTTCTTT.

The chain uses TRBV10-1 and TRBJ1-1; no definite D call. The V gene's germline CDR1 is WNHNN and CDR2 SYGVQD (reference sequence). CDR3 size: 15 residues. Trimming cost V 3 bases and J 4 bases, with 15 bases left between them. The CDR3 nucleotides are TGCGCCAGCAGTGACGGCAGGTCGACGATCACTGAAGCTTTCTTT. This gives the protein CASSDGRSTITEAFF.

The chain employs TRBV12-5 and TRBJ2-1, with 11 bases matching TRBD2. Trimming removed 6 bases from V and 0 bases from J; junction bases left unmatched: 16. The V gene's germline CDR1 is LGHNT and CDR2 FRNRAP. The CDR3 contains 20 residues. The CDR3 coding sequence is TGTGCTAGTGGCGTTCCATGGAGGCTAGCGGGAGGCCACTCCTACAATGAGCAGTTCTTC. This sequence encodes CASGVPWRLAGGHSYNEQFF.

The J gene is TRBJ2-2, the V gene TRBV6-5, with 9 bases fitting TRBD1. CDR1 is MNHEY, CDR2 SVGAGI, per germline. This CDR3 comprises 14 residues. Losses at the gene ends were 6 bases for V and 7 bases for J; bases not matched to a gene: 6. The CDR3 region has the DNA TGTGCCAGCAGGCTACAGGGGGCAGGCGGGGAGCTGTTTTTT. Translation gives CASRLQGAGGELFF.

The V and J genes are TRBV5-4 and TRBJ2-4; 7 bases are a match to TRBD2. The CDR3 runs to 16 residues. CDR1 and CDR2 from the germline V gene are SGHNT and YYREEE (reference sequence). The V segment lost 3 bases and the J segment 0 bases; nucleotides outside the gene matches: 6. The CDR3 here is CASSSKRGLAKNIQYF. The DNA for the CDR3 is TGTGCCAGCAGCTCTAAGCGGGGTCTAGCCAAAAACATTCAGTACTTC.

The chain links TRBV7-2 to TRBJ1-1, with 7 bases fitting TRBD1. Germline loops: CDR1 SGHTA, CDR2 FQGNSA. J was trimmed by 0 bases and V by 4 bases; bases with no gene match: 5. The CDR3 extends over 15 amino acids. The CDR3 DNA reads as TGTGCCAGCAGCTCACAGGGGAGGATGAACACTGAAGCTTTCTTT. It encodes CASSSQGRMNTEAFF.

The chain recombines TRBV24-1 with TRBJ2-2, with D unresolved. Looked up from germline, CDR1 is KGHDR and CDR2 is SFDVKD. The CDR3 contains 15 residues. V was shortened by 5 bases and J by 0 bases, with 9 bases between the two germline ends. The CDR3 spells CATSGVGANTGELFF. Written as DNA, the CDR3 is TGTGCCACCAGTGGGGTCGGAGCGAACACCGGGGAGCTGTTTTTT.

This clone showed up just once. V and J are TRBV28 and TRBJ1-5, with D maybe TRBD1 (5 bases). Germline-derived CDR1 and CDR2 are MDHEN and SYDVKM. CDR3 size: 15 residues. Trimming cost V 8 bases and J 0 bases, with 14 bases left between them. The CDR3 loop reads CASHRVGRSNQPQHF. CDR3 DNA: TGTGCCAGCCATCGGGTGGGGCGTAGCAATCAGCCCCAGCATTTT.

This chain connects TRBV7-6 to TRBJ1-5; TRBD1 is a possible D gene (6 bases). The germline gives CDR1 SGHVS, CDR2 FNYEAQ. V was cut by 1 base and J by 7 bases, with 14 bases left in between. The CDR3 totals 15 residues. DNA for the CDR3: TGTGCCAGCAGCTTAGAAACAGGGCTTAGGCAGCCCCAGCATTTT. This codes for CASSLETGLRQPQHF. Looking up the rest from reference TRBV7-6 and TRBJ1-5 gives the full variable domain: GAGVSQSPRYKVTKRGQDVALRCDPISGHVSLYWYRQALGQGPEFLTYFNYEAQQDKSGLPNDRFSAERPEGSISTLTIQRTEQRDSAMYRCASSLETGLRQPQHFGDGTRLSIL.

This chain connects TRBV24-1 to TRBJ1-5, with a possible D match to TRBD1 (5 bases). Between the trimmed V and J ends, which lost 5 bases and 4 bases, there was a span of 14 bases. Per germline, CDR1 KGHDR and CDR2 SFDVKD. The CDR3 totals 15 residues. CDR3 in DNA: TGTGCCACCAGTGTTCAGGGAAGAATTAATCAGCCCCAGCATTTT. Its translation: CATSVQGRINQPQHF.

V usage is TRBV6-2 or TRBV6-3 and J usage is TRBJ2-1; 9 bases are shared with TRBD2. CDR1 MNHEY and CDR2 SVGEGT come from the germline V gene. Losses at the gene ends were 4 bases for V and 0 bases for J; bases not matched to a gene: 4. The length of the CDR3 is 16 residues. The CDR3 is CASSSHSGSSYNEQFF. CDR3 nucleotide sequence: TGTGCCAGCAGTTCACATAGCGGGAGCTCCTACAATGAGCAGTTCTTC.

The chain joins TRBV28 to TRBJ2-7, with D uncertain. CDR3 length: 13 residues. From germline, CDR1 is MDHEN and CDR2 SYDVKM. V was trimmed by 0 bases and J by 7 bases, leaving 10 bases between them. CDR3 DNA: TGTGCCAGCAGTTTATGGGGCAGGAATGAGCAGTACTTC. Its translation: CASSLWGRNEQYF.

J is TRBJ2-5 and V is TRBV11-2; TRBD2 aligns across 7 bases. V was pared by 0 bases and J by 4 bases, with 5 bases of the junction left unmatched. The CDR3 spans 15 residues. Germline V gene lookup returns CDR1 SGHAT and CDR2 FQNNGV. The CDR3 coding sequence is TGTGCCAGCAGCTTAGAGCGCGGGAGAGGAGAGACCCAGTACTTC. Protein sequence: CASSLERGRGETQYF.

Written as DNA, the CDR3 is TGTGCCAGTAGTCCGGACAGTAGCTCCTACAATGAGCAGTTCTTC. The encoded protein is CASSPDSSSYNEQFF. This sequence joins TRBV19 and TRBJ2-1; perhaps TRBD1 as D (6 bases). Between the trimmed V and J ends, which lost 5 bases and 0 bases, there was a span of 11 bases. There are 15 residues in the CDR3. Germline V gene lookup returns CDR1 LNHDA and CDR2 SQIVND (reference sequence).

The CDR3 region is CASSLRQGTEAFF. CDR3 bases: TGTGCCAGCAGCCTCAGACAGGGCACTGAAGCTTTCTTT. This chain links TRBV12-3 or TRBV12-4 with TRBJ1-1, with 7 bases lining up with TRBD1. The V and J ends lost 6 bases and 4 bases, in that order; junction bases with no gene match: 5. CDR3 length: 13 amino acids.

This clone has a handful of counts. This chain connects TRBV29-1 to TRBJ2-1, with a weak D call TRBD1 (6 bases). The germline V gene encodes CDR1 SQVTM and CDR2 ANQGSEA. The ends were cut back, 7 bases at V and 4 bases at J, with 17 bases in the middle. The CDR3 extends over 14 amino acids. The CDR3 sequence is CSAPQGSTYNEQFF. The CDR3 DNA reads as TGCAGCGCACCACAGGGTTCTACTTACAATGAGCAGTTCTTC.

J is TRBJ1-2 and V is TRBV18; no firm D call. Germline CDR1 KGHSH, CDR2 LQKENI. The CDR3 spans 13 residues. Between the trimmed V and J ends, which lost 3 bases and 4 bases, there was a span of 9 bases. The CDR3 sequence: CASSPGQTYGYTF. In nucleotides, the CDR3 is TGTGCCAGCTCACCGGGCCAGACCTATGGCTACACCTTC.

J is TRBJ2-3 and V is TRBV6-5; 8 bases fit TRBD1. The CDR3 spans 15 residues. Trimming took 5 bases from V and 6 from J; bases not matched to a gene: 10. Germline CDR1 is MNHEY and CDR2 is SVGAGI. The CDR3 is CASSNGQGGLDTQYF. As DNA, the CDR3 is TGTGCCAGCAGTAACGGACAGGGTGGTTTGGATACGCAGTATTTT.

The chain links TRBV10-3 to TRBJ1-4, with 11 bases matching TRBD1. The V segment lost 4 bases and the J segment 8 bases; nucleotides outside the gene matches: 6. Germline V gene sequence: CDR1 ENHRY, CDR2 SYGVKD. The CDR3 sequence is 15 residues long. The CDR3 here is CAISGTGGASEKLFF. Written as DNA, the CDR3 is TGTGCCATCAGTGGGACAGGGGGCGCCTCGGAAAAACTGTTTTTT.